This passage covers 18 T cell receptor beta chains from one sample sequenced in a study of blood T cell repertoires in COVID-19 (TCRdb year 2020). The method behind the library was the immunoSEQ multiplex PCR assay. Imported from immuneACCESS, the table was reduced by TCRdb to in-frame sequences with V and J called. These copies leave out some clones; in studies compared against another copy, an unresolved V gene accounts for under half, and the cause of the remainder is not known. The sample includes 200,000 to 250,000 clones, with 80% to 85% observed a single time. The ten most abundant clones make up 8% to 10% of the sample. The sequenced sample consisted of peripheral blood. These TCRs come from a woman older than 75 with COVID-19, enrolled during active disease.

The V and J genes are TRBV18 and TRBJ1-4; a weak D match, TRBD1 (6 bases). The CDR3 loop spans 13 amino acids. The V gene lost 5 bases and the J gene lost 7 bases, with 11 bases spanning the gap. In germline, CDR1 is KGHSH, CDR2 LQKENI. The CDR3 sequence: CASSSGQLEKLFF. The CDR3 DNA is TGTGCCAGCTCATCAGGACAGCTTGAAAAACTGTTTTTT.

This chain links TRBV6-5 with TRBJ2-1; D is perhaps TRBD2 (5 bases). With 5 bases removed from V and 8 bases from J, the gap between germline ends came to 16 bases. Germline V CDR1 and CDR2: MNHEY, SVGAGI. The CDR3 has 14 amino acids. This CDR3 is CASSPPKTTDEQFF. CDR3 DNA sequence: TGTGCCAGCAGTCCCCCAAAGACTACGGATGAGCAGTTCTTC.

This clone was seen just once. The CDR3: CASSRMGQVSGANVLTF. The CDR3 region has the DNA TGTGCCAGCAGTAGAATGGGACAAGTCTCTGGGGCCAACGTCCTGACTTTC. The rearrangement links TRBV28 to TRBJ2-6, with D maybe TRBD1 (6 bases). V was cut by 5 bases and J by 0 bases, with 14 bases left in between. Germline V gene sequence: CDR1 MDHEN, CDR2 SYDVKM. The CDR3 consists of 17 residues.

J is TRBJ2-3 and V is TRBV7-3; no firm D call. The V gene's germline CDR1 is SGHTA and CDR2 FQGTGA. CDR3 size: 13 residues. Trimming cost V 2 bases and J 2 bases, with 5 bases left between them. In nucleotides, the CDR3 is TGTGCCAGCAGCTTAGCACACACAGATACGCAGTATTTT. Protein: CASSLAHTDTQYF.

V is TRBV4-1 and J is TRBJ2-1; D is perhaps TRBD1 (5 bases). The CDR3 totals 12 residues. Trimming took 0 bases from V and 10 from J, leaving 7 bases between them. Looked up from germline, CDR1 is MGHRA and CDR2 is YSYEKL. The CDR3 spells CASSQEGLEQFF. The CDR3 DNA sequence: TGCGCCAGCAGCCAAGAGGGGCTCGAGCAGTTCTTC.

The chain has TRBV3-1 (or the pseudogene TRBV3-2) and TRBJ1-6; 9 nucleotides match TRBD1. Germline CDR1 and CDR2: LGHDT and YNNKEL (reference sequence). The CDR3 runs 14 residues. Losses at the gene ends were 6 bases for V and 8 bases for J; bases not matched to a gene: 5. The CDR3 DNA reads TGTGCCAGCAGTCTGACAGGGGGGGATTCACCCCTCCACTTT. Encoded protein: CASSLTGGDSPLHF.

The chain joins TRBV15 to TRBJ1-4, with D perhaps matching TRBD1 (5 bases). The CDR3 length is 15 residues. The germline V gene encodes CDR1 LNHNV and CDR2 YYDKDF (reference sequence). V lost 0 bases, J lost 5 bases, and 10 bases lay in between. CDR3 sequence reads: CATSRDSGGNEKLFF. The DNA for the CDR3 is TGTGCCACCAGCAGAGATTCGGGGGGAAATGAAAAACTGTTTTTT.

The genes are TRBV30 and TRBJ1-1; a possible D gene is TRBD1 (6 bases). The V end lost 8 bases, the J end lost 0 bases, and 16 bases lay between the germline ends. CDR1 GTSNPN and CDR2 SVGIG come from the germline V gene (reference sequence). The CDR3 is made up of 14 amino acids. The CDR3 region is CAPKGDKMNTEAFF. For the CDR3, the DNA is TGTGCCCCCAAGGGGGACAAGATGAACACTGAAGCTTTCTTT.

This clone was detected only a few times. The chain joins TRBV11-3 to TRBJ2-1, with 13 bases matching TRBD2. From germline, CDR1 is SGHNT and CDR2 YENEEA. The length of the CDR3 is 15 residues. V was clipped by 5 bases and J by 7 bases; unmatched bases: 5. This chain's CDR3 is CASSILAGGENEQFF. CDR3 nucleotide sequence: TGTGCCAGCAGCATACTAGCGGGAGGGGAGAATGAGCAGTTCTTC. The complete variable domain, with remaining parts taken from reference TRBV11-3 and TRBJ2-1, reads EAGVVQSPRYKIIEKKQPVAFWCNPISGHNTLYWYLQNLGQGPELLIRYENEEAVDDSQLPKDRFSAERLKGVDSTLKIQPAELGDSAVYLCASSILAGGENEQFFGPGTRLTVL.

The chain combines TRBV29-1 with TRBJ2-3; D unclear. CDR1 and CDR2 from the germline V gene are SQVTM and ANQGSEA. V was trimmed by 5 bases and J by 2 bases, leaving 5 bases between them. The CDR3 loop spans 11 amino acids. CDR3 nucleotide sequence: TGCAGCGTTCAACTCACAGATACGCAGTATTTT. As protein: CSVQLTDTQYF.

This clone was counted many times. This chain joins TRBV2 and TRBJ1-1; perhaps TRBD1 as D (5 bases). The CDR3 spans 14 residues. The V and J ends lost 3 bases and 4 bases respectively, with 12 bases between them. CDR1 and CDR2 (germline): SNHLY, FYNNEI. The CDR3 coding sequence is TGTGCCAGCAGTGATTTCGGCACAGGCACTGAAGCTTTCTTT. Its protein is CASSDFGTGTEAFF.

The chain couples TRBV6-2 or TRBV6-3 to TRBJ2-3, with 12 bases aligning to TRBD2. Trimming at V came to 5 bases and at J to 4 bases, leaving 7 bases not matched to a gene. The CDR3 runs 16 residues. Germline CDR1 and CDR2: MNHEY and SVGEGT. The CDR3 sequence is CASSRPLAGGPDTQYF. The CDR3 DNA sequence: TGTGCCAGCAGTCGCCCTCTAGCGGGGGGGCCAGATACGCAGTATTTT.

The V call is TRBV18, the J call TRBJ1-1; weak D call: TRBD1 (5 bases). Germline CDR1 is KGHSH and CDR2 is LQKENI. This CDR3 comprises 12 residues. V lost 8 bases to trimming and J lost 1 base, with 8 bases between them. The CDR3, as DNA: TGTGCCAGCCTCCAGGGGAACACTGAAGCTTTCTTT. Protein product: CASLQGNTEAFF. Full variable domain (remainder filled in from reference TRBV18 and TRBJ1-1): NAGVMQNPRHLVRRRGQEARLRCSPMKGHSHVYWYRQLPEEGLKFMVYLQKENIIDESGMPKERFSAEFPKEGPSILRIQQVVRGDSAAYFCASLQGNTEAFFGQGTRLTVV.

The chain employs TRBV5-1 and TRBJ2-2, with TRBD2 matching over 9 bases. This CDR3 has 15 amino acids. The germline V gene has CDR1 SGHRS and CDR2 YFSETQ. V lost 1 base, J lost 5 bases, and 3 bases stayed unmatched. CDR3 protein: CASSLLAGVTGELFF. The CDR3, as DNA: TGCGCCAGCAGCTTGTTAGCGGGGGTTACCGGGGAGCTGTTTTTT.

The chain recombines TRBV7-8 with TRBJ2-1, with TRBD2 identical over 12 bases. CDR1 is SGHVS and CDR2 is FQNEAQ in the germline V gene. This CDR3 has 17 amino acids. V gave up 7 bases and J gave up 9 bases; unmatched junction bases: 16. CDR3 coding DNA: TGTGCCAGCACCTACCTCGGAGGACTAGCGGGATTAAGTGAGCAGTTCTTC. Its translation is CASTYLGGLAGLSEQFF.

The V and J genes are TRBV14 and TRBJ1-2; D remains unclear. Germline CDR1 SGHDN, CDR2 FVKESK. The CDR3 totals 15 residues. Trimming removed 0 bases from V and 4 bases from J, with 12 bases in between. CDR3 in DNA: TGTGCCAGCAGCCAAGACCCCCGAGGTGGCTATGGCTACACCTTC. As protein: CASSQDPRGGYGYTF.

The V call is TRBV18, the J call TRBJ1-1; TRBD1 agrees at 7 bases. The CDR3 spans 15 residues. V lost 3 bases to trimming and J lost 0 bases; unmatched junction nucleotides: 4. Germline assignment: CDR1 KGHSH and CDR2 LQKENI. The CDR3 here is CASSPRQGVNTEAFF. In DNA, the CDR3 is TGTGCCAGCTCACCCAGACAGGGCGTGAACACTGAAGCTTTCTTT.

The gene calls are TRBV20-1 and TRBJ2-1; 8 bases are a match to TRBD2. CDR1 DFQATT and CDR2 SNEGSKA come from the germline V gene (reference sequence). This CDR3 has 14 residues. With 3 bases clipped from V and 4 bases from J, the junction kept 5 bases outside the gene matches. The CDR3 coding sequence is TGCAGTGCTAGTGTGACTAGCGTGTACAATGAGCAGTTCTTC. Its protein is CSASVTSVYNEQFF.